This note documents a single TCR beta chain sequence. This CDR3 spans 13 amino acids. From germline, CDR1 is SGHTA and CDR2 FQGNSA. J gave up 3 bases and V 6 bases, and 4 bases lay outside the gene matches. The TCR beta repertoire was assessed by survey-level immunoSEQ sequencing. TCRdb's copy holds only in-frame clones and misses some; the assay was immunoSEQ multiplex PCR. The table has some 68,000 clones, approximately 92% seen once; the top ten hold around 4.5%. Sample: PBMCs. The V gene is TRBV7-2, the J gene TRBJ1-1; 7 bases line up with TRBD1. This TCR came from a man aged 40-50 years with rheumatoid arthritis. CDR3 region: CASRYTGDTEAFF. Written as DNA, the CDR3 is TGTGCCAGCAGGTATACAGGGGACACTGAAGCTTTCTTT.